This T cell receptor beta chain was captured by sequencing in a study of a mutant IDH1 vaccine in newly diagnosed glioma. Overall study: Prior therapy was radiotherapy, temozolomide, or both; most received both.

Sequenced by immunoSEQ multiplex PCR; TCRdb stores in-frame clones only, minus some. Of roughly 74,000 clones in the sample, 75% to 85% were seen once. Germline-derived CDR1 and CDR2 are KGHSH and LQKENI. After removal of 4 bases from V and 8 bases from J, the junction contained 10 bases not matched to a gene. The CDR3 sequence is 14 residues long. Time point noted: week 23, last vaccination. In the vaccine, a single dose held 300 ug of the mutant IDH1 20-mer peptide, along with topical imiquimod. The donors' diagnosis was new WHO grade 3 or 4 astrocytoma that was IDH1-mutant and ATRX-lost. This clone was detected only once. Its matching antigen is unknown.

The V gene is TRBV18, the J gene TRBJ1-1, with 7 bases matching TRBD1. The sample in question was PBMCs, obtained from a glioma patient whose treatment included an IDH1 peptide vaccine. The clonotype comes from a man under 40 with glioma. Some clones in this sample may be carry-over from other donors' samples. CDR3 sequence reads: CASSLRTGSVEAFF. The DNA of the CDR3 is TGTGCCAGCTCACTACGGACAGGATCTGTAGAAGCTTTCTTT.